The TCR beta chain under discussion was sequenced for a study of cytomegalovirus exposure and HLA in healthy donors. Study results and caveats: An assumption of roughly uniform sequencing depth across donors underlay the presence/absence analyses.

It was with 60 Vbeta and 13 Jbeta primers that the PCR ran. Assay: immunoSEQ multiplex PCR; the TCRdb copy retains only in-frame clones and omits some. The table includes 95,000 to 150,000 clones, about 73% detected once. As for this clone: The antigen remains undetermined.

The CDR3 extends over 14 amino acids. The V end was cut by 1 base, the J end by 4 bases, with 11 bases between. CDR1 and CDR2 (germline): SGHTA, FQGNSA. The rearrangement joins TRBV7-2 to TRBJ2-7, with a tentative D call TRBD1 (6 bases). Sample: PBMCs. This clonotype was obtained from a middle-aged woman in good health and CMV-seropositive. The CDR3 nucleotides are TGTGCCAGCAGCTTAGGGGCAGGGGTTTACGAGCAGTACTTC. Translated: CASSLGAGVYEQYF.